The present T cell receptor (beta chain) was sequenced within a study of OX40 agonist ivuxolimab in advanced cancers. Whole-study context: Patients took ivuxolimab, an agonistic anti-OX40 (CD134) antibody. Dose-escalation patients' cancers were hepatocellular carcinoma, melanoma, renal cell or head and neck cancer. General study points: At doses 0.1 to 3.0 mg/kg, CD4+ and CD8+ clones expanded. CD8+ T cells were the subset that, on average, had more expanded clones than CD4+.

Comment on this clone: Its specificity is not known.

The CDR3 consists of 11 residues. Trimming removed 10 bases from V and 5 bases from J, with 12 bases in between. Germline CDR1 WSHSY, CDR2 SAAADI. Measured with immunoSEQ multiplex PCR; TCRdb has only the in-frame clones, and not every one. This sample has some 100,000 clones; approximately 94% occur once, and the top ten carry approximately 2.9%. The material was CD4+ or CD8+ T cells sorted from blood, obtained in a trial of the OX40 agonist ivuxolimab. This TCR derives from an adult with an advanced solid tumor such as melanoma, head and neck, liver or kidney cancer. The V and J genes are TRBV10-2 and TRBJ2-7, with no clear D. The CDR3 region is CATSFGDEQYF. CDR3 DNA sequence: TGCGCCACCTCGTTTGGGGACGAGCAGTACTTC.